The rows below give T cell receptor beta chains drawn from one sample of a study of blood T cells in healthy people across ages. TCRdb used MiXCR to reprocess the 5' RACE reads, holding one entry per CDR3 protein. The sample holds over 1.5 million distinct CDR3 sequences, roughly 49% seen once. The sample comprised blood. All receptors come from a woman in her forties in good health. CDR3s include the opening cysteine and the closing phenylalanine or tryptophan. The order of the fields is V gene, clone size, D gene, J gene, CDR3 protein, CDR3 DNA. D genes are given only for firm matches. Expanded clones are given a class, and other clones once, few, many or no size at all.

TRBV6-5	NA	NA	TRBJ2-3	CASSYTRWADTQYF	TGTGCCAGCAGTTACACACGGTGGGCGGATACGCAGTATTTT
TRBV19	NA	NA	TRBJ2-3	CASSIDLRTGYTDTQYF	TGTGCCAGTAGTATAGATCTTAGGACCGGTTATACAGATACGCAGTATTTT
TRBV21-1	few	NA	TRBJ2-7	CASSVPGQGLFGEQYF	TGTGCCAGCAGCGTACCGGGACAGGGTTTGTTTGGCGAGCAGTACTTC
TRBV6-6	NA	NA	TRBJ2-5	CASSYSGGAVGETQYF	TGTGCCAGCAGTTACTCGGGGGGGGCCGTGGGGGAGACCCAGTACTTC
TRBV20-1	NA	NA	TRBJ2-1	CSALLYSGFGDSNEQFF	TGCAGTGCTTTACTCTATAGCGGATTTGGGGACTCGAATGAGCAGTTCTTC
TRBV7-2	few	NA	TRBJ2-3	CASSLEGRYSTDTQYF	TGTGCCAGCAGCTTAGAAGGTCGCTATAGCACAGATACGCAGTATTTT
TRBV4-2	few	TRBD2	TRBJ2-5	CASSQEGRTSGSETQYF	TGTGCCAGCAGCCAAGAGGGGAGAACTAGCGGGAGTGAGACCCAGTACTTC
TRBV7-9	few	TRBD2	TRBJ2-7	CASSPTSGVPEQYF	TGTGCCAGCAGCCCCACCAGCGGGGTCCCCGAGCAGTACTTC
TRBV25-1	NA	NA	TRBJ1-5	CASRKTGHNQPQHF	TGTGCCAGCAGAAAGACAGGACATAATCAGCCCCAGCATTTT
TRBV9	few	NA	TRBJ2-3	CASSARGSVITDTQYF	TGTGCCAGCAGCGCCAGAGGCAGCGTGATCACAGATACGCAGTATTTT
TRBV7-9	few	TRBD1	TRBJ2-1	CASSFGQGVSSYNEQFF	TGTGCCAGCAGCTTTGGACAGGGAGTAAGCTCCTACAATGAGCAGTTCTTC
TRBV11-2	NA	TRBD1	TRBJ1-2	CASRTTGGVRYGYTF	TGTGCCAGCAGGACGACAGGGGGCGTTCGCTATGGCTACACCTTC
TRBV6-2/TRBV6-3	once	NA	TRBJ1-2	CASSYGGRLTNYGYTF	TGTGCCAGCAGTTACGGGGGACGGCTCACTAACTATGGCTACACCTTC
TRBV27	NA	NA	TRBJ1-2	CASKGSHGRNYGYTF	TGTGCCAGCAAAGGGTCCCACGGACGTAACTATGGCTACACCTTC
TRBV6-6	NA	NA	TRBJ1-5	CASSYNSPAIVNQPQHF	TGTGCCAGCAGTTACAATTCCCCGGCCATCGTCAATCAGCCCCAGCATTTT
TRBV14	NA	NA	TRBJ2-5	CASSQADLPRQYF	TGTGCCAGCAGCCAAGCAGACCTGCCTAGGCAGTACTTC